What follows describes a single T cell receptor (beta chain). TCRdb recomputed calls from the reads with MiXCR, one row per CDR3 protein. The sample records 100,000 or so distinct CDR3 sequences, 15% to 20% being singletons. This record belongs to a study of T cell repertoires in cytomegalovirus infection. V was cut by 6 bases and J by 4 bases, with 15 bases left in between. CDR1 and CDR2 from the germline V gene are SGHNT and YENEEA. This CDR3 contains 15 residues. The chain has TRBV11-3 and TRBJ2-2; possibly TRBD1 or TRBD2 for D (5 bases each). Source material: PBMCs. The TCR was taken from a human donor in good health (CMV status not recorded). Some clones in this sample may be carry-over from other donors' samples. Here the CDR3 DNA reads TGTGCCAGCAGTCGGGACGGACTGGGCACCGGGGAGCTGTTTTTT. This translates into CASSRDGLGTGELFF.